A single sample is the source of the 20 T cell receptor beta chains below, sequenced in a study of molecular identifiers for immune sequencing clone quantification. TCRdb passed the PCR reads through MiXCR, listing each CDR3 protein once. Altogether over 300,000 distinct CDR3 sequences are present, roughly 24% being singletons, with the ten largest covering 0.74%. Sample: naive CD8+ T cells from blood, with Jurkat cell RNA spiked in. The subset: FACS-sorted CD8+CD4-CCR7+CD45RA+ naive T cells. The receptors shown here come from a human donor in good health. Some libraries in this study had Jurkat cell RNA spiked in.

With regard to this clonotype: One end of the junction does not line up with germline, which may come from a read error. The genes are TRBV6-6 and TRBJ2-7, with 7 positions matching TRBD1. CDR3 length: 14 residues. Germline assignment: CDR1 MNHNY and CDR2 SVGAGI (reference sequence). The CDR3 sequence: CASSYSQGVDEQCF. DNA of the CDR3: TGTGCCAGCAGTTACTCGCAGGGGGTAGATGAGCAGTGCTTC.

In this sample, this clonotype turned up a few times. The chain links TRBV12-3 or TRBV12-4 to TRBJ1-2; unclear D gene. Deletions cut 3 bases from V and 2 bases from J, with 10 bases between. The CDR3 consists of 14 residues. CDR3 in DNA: TGTGCCAGCAGTTTGACAAGTACGAACTATGGCTACACCTTC. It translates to CASSLTSTNYGYTF.

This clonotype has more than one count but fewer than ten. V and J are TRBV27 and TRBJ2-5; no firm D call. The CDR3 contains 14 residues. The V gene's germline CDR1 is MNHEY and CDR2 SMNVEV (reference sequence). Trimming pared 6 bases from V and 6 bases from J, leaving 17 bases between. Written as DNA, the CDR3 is TGTGCCAGCAGCGCATGGGGAACTATTCAGACCCAGTACTTC. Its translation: CASSAWGTIQTQYF.

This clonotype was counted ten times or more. The CDR3 DNA is TGTGCCAGCAGGATGTCAGGGGGCTATGTTGACATTCAGTACTTC. It specifies CASRMSGGYVDIQYF. V gene TRBV28 combines with J gene TRBJ2-4, with 8 bases matching TRBD1. The germline V gene encodes CDR1 MDHEN and CDR2 SYDVKM. J lost 8 bases, V lost 6 bases, and 12 bases had no gene match. The CDR3 loop spans 15 amino acids.

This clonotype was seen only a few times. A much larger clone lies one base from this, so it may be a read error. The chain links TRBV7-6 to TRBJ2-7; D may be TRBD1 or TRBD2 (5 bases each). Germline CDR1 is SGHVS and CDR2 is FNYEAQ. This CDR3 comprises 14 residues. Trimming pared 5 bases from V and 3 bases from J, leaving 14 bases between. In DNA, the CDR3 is TGTGCCAGCAGCCCAGGACGGGGCGGCTACGAGCAGTACTTC. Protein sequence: CASSPGRGGYEQYF.

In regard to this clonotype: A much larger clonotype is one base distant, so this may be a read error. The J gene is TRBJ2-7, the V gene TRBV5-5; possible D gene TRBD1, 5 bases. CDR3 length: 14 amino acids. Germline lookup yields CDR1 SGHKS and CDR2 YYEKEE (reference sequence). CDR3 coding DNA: TGTGCCCGCAGCTTGGCCCCGGACACCTACGAGCAGTACTTC. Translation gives CARSLAPDTYEQYF.

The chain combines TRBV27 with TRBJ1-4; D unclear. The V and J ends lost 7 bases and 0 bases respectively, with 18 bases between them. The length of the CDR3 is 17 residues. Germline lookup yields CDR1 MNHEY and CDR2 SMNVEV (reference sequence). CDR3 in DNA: TGTGCCAGCACCAAATTGGAGGGAATCACAACTAATGAAAAACTGTTTTTT. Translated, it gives CASTKLEGITTNEKLFF.

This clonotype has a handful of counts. CDR3 residues: CASSYTSGNYEQYF. CDR3 DNA sequence: TGTGCCAGTAGTTACACTAGCGGGAATTACGAGCAGTACTTC. The V call is TRBV19, the J call TRBJ2-7; 10 nucleotides match TRBD2. This CDR3 has 14 residues. V was clipped by 5 bases and J by 4 bases; unmatched bases: 5. Germline assignment: CDR1 LNHDA and CDR2 SQIVND (reference sequence).

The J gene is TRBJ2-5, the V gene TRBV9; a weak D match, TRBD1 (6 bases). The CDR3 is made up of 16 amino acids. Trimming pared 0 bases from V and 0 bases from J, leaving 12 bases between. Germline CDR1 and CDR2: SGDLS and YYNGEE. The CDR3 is CASSVALGADQETQYF. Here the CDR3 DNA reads TGTGCCAGCAGCGTAGCTCTGGGGGCAGACCAAGAGACCCAGTACTTC.

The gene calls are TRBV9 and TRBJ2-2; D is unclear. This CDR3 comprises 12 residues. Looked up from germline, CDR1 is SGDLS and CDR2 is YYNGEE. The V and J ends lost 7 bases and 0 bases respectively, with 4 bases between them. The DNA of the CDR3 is TGTGCCAGCGAGGCGAACACCGGGGAGCTGTTTTTT. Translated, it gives CASEANTGELFF.

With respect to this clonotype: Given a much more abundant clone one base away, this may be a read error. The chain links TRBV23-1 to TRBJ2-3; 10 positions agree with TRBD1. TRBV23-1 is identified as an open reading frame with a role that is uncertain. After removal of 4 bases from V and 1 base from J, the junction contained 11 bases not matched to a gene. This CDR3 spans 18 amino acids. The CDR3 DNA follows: TGCGCCAGCAGTCGCCGACCGAGACAGGGGGCCGGCACAGATACGCAGTATTTT. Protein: CASSRRPRQGAGTDTQYF.

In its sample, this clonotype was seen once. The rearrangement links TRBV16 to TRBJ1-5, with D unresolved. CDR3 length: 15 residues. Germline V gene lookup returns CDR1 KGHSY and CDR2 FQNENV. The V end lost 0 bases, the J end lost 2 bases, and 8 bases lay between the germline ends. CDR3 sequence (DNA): TGTGCCAGCAGCCAATCGGAAAGGGGCAATCAGCCCCAGCATTTT. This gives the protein CASSQSERGNQPQHF.

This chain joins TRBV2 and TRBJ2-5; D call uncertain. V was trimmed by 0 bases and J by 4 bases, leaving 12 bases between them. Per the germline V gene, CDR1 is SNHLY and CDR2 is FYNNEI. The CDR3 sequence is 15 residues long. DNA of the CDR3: TGTGCCAGCAGTGAAGCTCTCGTACAGCGAGAGACCCAGTACTTC. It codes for CASSEALVQRETQYF.

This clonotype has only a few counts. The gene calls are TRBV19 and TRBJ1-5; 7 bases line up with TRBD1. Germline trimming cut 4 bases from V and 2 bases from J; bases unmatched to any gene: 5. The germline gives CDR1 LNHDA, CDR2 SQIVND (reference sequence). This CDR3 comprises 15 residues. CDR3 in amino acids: CASSTGGRGNQPQHF. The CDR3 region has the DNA TGTGCCAGTAGTACAGGGGGACGGGGCAATCAGCCCCAGCATTTT.

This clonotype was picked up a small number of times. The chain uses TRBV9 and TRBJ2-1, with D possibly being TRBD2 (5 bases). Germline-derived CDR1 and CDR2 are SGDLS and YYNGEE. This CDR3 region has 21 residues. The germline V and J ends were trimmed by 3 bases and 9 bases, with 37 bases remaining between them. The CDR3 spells CASSEPPPLVEGSVSNGEQFF. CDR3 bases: TGTGCCAGCAGCGAACCTCCTCCTTTGGTAGAGGGATCGGTTTCGAATGGTGAGCAGTTCTTC.

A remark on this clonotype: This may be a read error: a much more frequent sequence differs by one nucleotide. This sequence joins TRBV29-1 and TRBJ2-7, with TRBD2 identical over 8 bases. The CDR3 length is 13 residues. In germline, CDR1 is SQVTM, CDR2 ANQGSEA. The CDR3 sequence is CSAVRGDSCEQYF. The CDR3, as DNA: TGCAGCGCCGTGCGGGGGGACTCCTGCGAGCAGTACTTC.

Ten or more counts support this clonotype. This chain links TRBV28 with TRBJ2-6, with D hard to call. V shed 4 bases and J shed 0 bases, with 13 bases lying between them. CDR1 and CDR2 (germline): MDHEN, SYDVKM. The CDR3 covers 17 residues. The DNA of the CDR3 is TGTGCCAGCAGTTGGCGCATTAAGAGCTCTGGGGCCAACGTCCTGACTTTC. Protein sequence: CASSWRIKSSGANVLTF.

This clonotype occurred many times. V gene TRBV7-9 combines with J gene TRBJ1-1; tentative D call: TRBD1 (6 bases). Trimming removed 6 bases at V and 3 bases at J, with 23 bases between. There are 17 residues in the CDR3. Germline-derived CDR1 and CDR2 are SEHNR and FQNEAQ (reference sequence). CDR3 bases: TGTGCCAGCAGACCCCCCATGAGCGGGGGCGGTCACACTGAAGCTTTCTTT. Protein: CASRPPMSGGGHTEAFF.

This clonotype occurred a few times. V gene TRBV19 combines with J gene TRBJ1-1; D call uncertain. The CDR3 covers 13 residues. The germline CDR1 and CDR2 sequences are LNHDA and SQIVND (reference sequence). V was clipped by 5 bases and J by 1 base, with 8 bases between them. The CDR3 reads CASSGMWNTEAFF. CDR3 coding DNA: TGTGCCAGTAGTGGCATGTGGAACACTGAAGCTTTCTTT.

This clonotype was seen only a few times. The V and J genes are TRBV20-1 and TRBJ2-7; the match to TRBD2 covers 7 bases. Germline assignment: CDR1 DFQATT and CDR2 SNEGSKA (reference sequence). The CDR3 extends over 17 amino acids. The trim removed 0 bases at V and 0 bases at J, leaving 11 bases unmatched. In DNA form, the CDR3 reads TGCAGTGCTAGAGATTGGTCCCTAGCGGAAACCTCCTACGAGCAGTACTTC. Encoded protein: CSARDWSLAETSYEQYF.